The 8 T cell receptor beta chains presented below share a single source sample, sequenced in a study of blood T cell repertoires in COVID-19. The repertoire was sequenced with immunoSEQ multiplex PCR; TCRdb's copy has only in-frame clones and lacks some. The sample lists about 280,000 clones; about 80% were seen once. The sequencing input was peripheral blood. Receptors originate from a woman aged 45-65 years who had recovered from COVID-19.

To note about this clone: The same CDR3 also results from other DNA sequences found in this sample. The chain combines TRBV7-2 with TRBJ2-5; possibly TRBD1 for D (5 bases). CDR3 length equals 14 residues. CDR1 SGHTA and CDR2 FQGNSA come from the germline V gene. V lost 3 bases to trimming and J lost 0 bases, with 8 bases between them. CDR3 bases: TGTGCCAGCAGCTTGCAGGGCCACCAAGAGACCCAGTACTTC. It encodes CASSLQGHQETQYF.

The rearrangement uses TRBV7-2 and TRBJ1-2; no definite D call. Per germline, CDR1 SGHTA and CDR2 FQGNSA. The CDR3 runs to 12 residues. Trimming stripped 5 bases from V and 7 bases from J, with 11 bases between. This CDR3 reads CASSPGSVGYTF. The CDR3 DNA reads TGTGCCAGCAGCCCAGGATCGGTTGGCTACACCTTC.

This clone was found a few times. The rearrangement links TRBV7-3 to TRBJ2-5; 9 bases fit TRBD1. V lost 0 bases, J lost 3 bases, and 2 bases stayed unmatched. In germline, CDR1 is SGHTA, CDR2 FQGTGA. The CDR3 is made up of 15 amino acids. The DNA for the CDR3 is TGTGCCAGCAGCTTAACCGGGACAGGGAAAGAGACCCAGTACTTC. Its protein is CASSLTGTGKETQYF.

V and J are TRBV9 and TRBJ2-7; the D gene is possibly TRBD2 (6 bases). V gave up 2 bases and J gave up 0 bases, with 9 bases separating them. The germline V gene has CDR1 SGDLS and CDR2 YYNGEE. The CDR3 runs to 14 residues. As DNA, the CDR3 is TGTGCCAGCAGCGTTAGCGGTACCTCCTACGAGCAGTACTTC. It translates to CASSVSGTSYEQYF.

The V and J genes are TRBV27 and TRBJ1-1, with D possibly matching TRBD1 (5 bases). Trimming took off 0 bases at V and 1 base at J, with 15 bases between the two ends. CDR1 is MNHEY, CDR2 SMNVEV, per germline (reference sequence). This CDR3 region has 17 residues. CDR3 DNA: TGTGCCAGCAGTTTATCTTGGGCGGCTGGGGCGAACACTGAAGCTTTCTTT. It translates to CASSLSWAAGANTEAFF.

To note about this clone: In the same sample, other DNA sequences code for this CDR3. The chain employs TRBV28 and TRBJ1-2, with D uncertain. The length of the CDR3 is 12 residues. Germline V gene data show CDR1 as MDHEN and CDR2 as SYDVKM. V was cut by 2 bases and J by 7 bases, with 8 bases left in between. The CDR3: CASSLPGGGYTF. In nucleotides, the CDR3 is TGTGCCAGCAGTTTACCGGGTGGTGGCTACACCTTC.

Only one count was recorded for this clone. The gene calls are TRBV6-4 and TRBJ2-1; 13 nucleotides agree with TRBD2. Germline CDR1 MRHNA, CDR2 SNTAGT. The CDR3 covers 17 residues. Unmatched junction bases numbered 11, after V lost 8 bases and J lost 4 bases. CDR3 sequence reads: CASLPGLAGRLYNEQFF. CDR3 DNA: TGTGCCAGCCTACCGGGACTAGCGGGAAGGCTGTACAATGAGCAGTTCTTC.

V is TRBV6-2 or TRBV6-3 and J is TRBJ2-4, with 7 nucleotides matching TRBD1. The CDR3 is 15 amino acids. The germline V gene has CDR1 MNHEY and CDR2 SVGEGT. V was pared by 0 bases and J by 3 bases, with 2 bases of the junction left unmatched. CDR3 in amino acids: CASSYSGTVKNIQYF. CDR3 DNA sequence: TGTGCCAGCAGTTACTCGGGGACAGTCAAAAACATTCAGTACTTC.